A selection of T cell receptor beta chains follows, all from one sample in a study of CD8 T cells in ankylosing spondylitis. A single record per CDR3 protein comes from TCRdb applying MiXCR to the 5' RACE reads. The sample holds approximately 140,000 distinct CDR3 sequences, 40% to 50% seen once. Sequenced material: synovial fluid, either unsorted or a sorted T cell fraction (not recorded which). Receptor source: a male donor with ankylosing spondylitis. The CDR3 runs from the conserved cysteine through the conserved F or W. The order of the fields is D gene, clone size, V gene, CDR3 length, J gene, CDR3 DNA, CDR3 protein. D genes are given only for firm matches. Size values are once, few and many counts, or a class for expanded clones, and some rows have none.

D: NA
size: few
V: TRBV13
length: 14
J: TRBJ2-1
DNA: TGTGCCAGCAGCTCACTAGCCTCCTACAATGAGCAGTTCTTC
CDR3: CASSSLASYNEQFF

D: NA
size: NA
V: TRBV6-2/TRBV6-3
length: 15
J: TRBJ1-2
DNA: TGTGCCAGCAGAGTGGACAGCGTCTTAGCCTATGGCTACACCTTC
CDR3: CASRVDSVLAYGYTF

D: NA
size: NA
V: TRBV12-3/TRBV12-4
length: 17
J: TRBJ2-2
DNA: TGTGCCAGCAGTTTAGCGAAGACTAGAGATTGGGGACGGGAGCTGTTTTTT
CDR3: CASSLAKTRDWGRELFF

D: NA
size: few
V: TRBV5-6
length: 16
J: TRBJ2-6
DNA: TGTGCCAGCAGCTGGGGATTGGCCTCTGGGGCCAACGTCCTGACTTTC
CDR3: CASSWGLASGANVLTF

D: TRBD1
size: NA
V: TRBV6-2/TRBV6-3
length: 15
J: TRBJ1-6
DNA: TGTGCCAGCAGTTCCCCGGGACAGGTATCTTCACCCCTCCACTTT
CDR3: CASSSPGQVSSPLHF

D: NA
size: NA
V: TRBV7-9
length: 15
J: TRBJ2-2
DNA: TGTGCCAGCAGCCCCCGGGACGATATCACCGGGGAGCTGTTTTTT
CDR3: CASSPRDDITGELFF

D: TRBD2
size: NA
V: TRBV29-1
length: 14
J: TRBJ2-3
DNA: TGCAGCGCTACCGGACTAGCGGGAGCAGATACGCAGTATTTT
CDR3: CSATGLAGADTQYF

D: NA
size: NA
V: TRBV5-5
length: 14
J: TRBJ1-2
DNA: TGTGCCAGCAGCTCGACAGGAGAACCCTATGGCTACACCTTC
CDR3: CASSSTGEPYGYTF

D: NA
size: NA
V: TRBV20-1
length: 11
J: TRBJ1-1
DNA: TGCAGTGCCCTGTGGGGAACTGAAGCTTTCTTT
CDR3: CSALWGTEAFF

D: TRBD2
size: few
V: TRBV27
length: 14
J: TRBJ2-7
DNA: TGTGCCAGCCTTCTAGCGGGGCCCCTCTACGAGCAGTACTTC
CDR3: CASLLAGPLYEQYF

D: NA
size: NA
V: TRBV28
length: 13
J: TRBJ1-5
DNA: TGTGCCAGCAGCACGAATAGCAATCAGCCCCAGCATTTT
CDR3: CASSTNSNQPQHF

D: TRBD2
size: many
V: TRBV20-1
length: 17
J: TRBJ2-7
DNA: TGCAGTGCTAGAGATTTTAAAGGAACTAGCGGGAGTTACGAGCAGTACTTC
CDR3: CSARDFKGTSGSYEQYF

D: NA
size: few
V: TRBV3-1
length: 17
J: TRBJ2-4
DNA: TGTGCCAGCAGCCAAGACGAAAGGTTAGCGAGTCGGGACATTCAGTACTTC
CDR3: CASSQDERLASRDIQYF

D: NA
size: NA
V: TRBV5-6
length: 18
J: TRBJ2-6
DNA: TGTGCCAGCAGTCGGTACCGCGCCAGACCATCTGGGGCCAACGTCCTGACTTTC
CDR3: CASSRYRARPSGANVLTF

D: TRBD1
size: NA
V: TRBV7-9
length: 14
J: TRBJ2-1
DNA: TGTGCCAGCAGCTTATCGGGACAGAACAATGAGCAGTTCTTC
CDR3: CASSLSGQNNEQFF

D: TRBD1
size: NA
V: TRBV9
length: 16
J: TRBJ2-2
DNA: TGTGCCAGCAGCCCTTCGACAGGGCGGGACACCGGGGAGCTGTTTTTT
CDR3: CASSPSTGRDTGELFF

D: NA
size: many
V: TRBV20-1
length: 13
J: TRBJ2-1
DNA: TGCAGTGCTATCCTAGCCGATTACAATGAGCAGTTCTTC
CDR3: CSAILADYNEQFF

D: NA
size: NA
V: TRBV28
length: 13
J: TRBJ1-1
DNA: TGTGCCAGCAGTGGGGATATGAACACTGAAGCTTTCTTT
CDR3: CASSGDMNTEAFF

D: TRBD2
size: few
V: TRBV7-2
length: 15
J: TRBJ2-5
DNA: TGTGCCAGCAGTCCCACTAGCGGGGCCTGGGAGACCCAGTACTTC
CDR3: CASSPTSGAWETQYF

D: NA
size: few
V: TRBV7-9
length: 16
J: TRBJ2-4
DNA: TGTGCCAGCAGCGCCCAGCCACCCGGAGCCAAAAACATTCAGTACTTC
CDR3: CASSAQPPGAKNIQYF

D: NA
size: many
V: TRBV7-9
length: 16
J: TRBJ2-1
DNA: TGTGCCAGCAGCTTGAGGGACTCCCCCAGGACCAATGAGCAGTTCTTC
CDR3: CASSLRDSPRTNEQFF

D: TRBD1
size: NA
V: TRBV2
length: 14
J: TRBJ2-3
DNA: TGTGCCAGCGAGGACAGGGGTAGCACAGATACGCAGTATTTT
CDR3: CASEDRGSTDTQYF

D: NA
size: medium-sized
V: TRBV6-6
length: 13
J: TRBJ2-3
DNA: TGTGCCAGCAGTTCTTATAGCACAGATACGCAGTATTTT
CDR3: CASSSYSTDTQYF

D: NA
size: NA
V: TRBV6-4
length: 14
J: TRBJ2-2
DNA: TGTGCCAGCAGTGACTCAAGTGACACCGGGGAGCTGTTTTTT
CDR3: CASSDSSDTGELFF

D: NA
size: NA
V: TRBV12-3/TRBV12-4
length: 13
J: TRBJ1-2
DNA: TGTGCCAGCAGTCCCGGGCCGTTATATGGCTACACCTTC
CDR3: CASSPGPLYGYTF

D: NA
size: once
V: TRBV15
length: 16
J: TRBJ2-7
DNA: TGTGCCACCAGCAGTGACAGACCTCCCAATACCTACGAGCAGTACTTC
CDR3: CATSSDRPPNTYEQYF

D: NA
size: NA
V: TRBV20-1
length: 15
J: TRBJ1-1
DNA: TGCAGTGCTAGAGAGTATCCAAGTTGGGTCCCTGAAGCTTTCTTT
CDR3: CSAREYPSWVPEAFF

D: NA
size: NA
V: TRBV28
length: 13
J: TRBJ1-1
DNA: TGTGCCAGCAGTTTAGGCCCCGTGGAAGGAGCTTTCTTT
CDR3: CASSLGPVEGAFF

D: TRBD1
size: NA
V: TRBV5-1
length: 16
J: TRBJ2-7
DNA: TGCGCCAGCAGCTTTGTTTCTCGGGACAGGGACTACGAGCAGTACTTC
CDR3: CASSFVSRDRDYEQYF

D: NA
size: NA
V: TRBV20-1
length: 12
J: TRBJ1-5
DNA: TGCAGTGAGGGAACCCCCAATCAGCCCCAGCATTTT
CDR3: CSEGTPNQPQHF

D: NA
size: few
V: TRBV28
length: 17
J: TRBJ2-2
DNA: TGTGCCAGCAGTTTATCCCTCCTTGGCGGGGACACCGGGGAGCTGTTTTTT
CDR3: CASSLSLLGGDTGELFF

D: TRBD2
size: many
V: TRBV4-3
length: 16
J: TRBJ2-1
DNA: TGCGCCAGCAGCCAAGATGGAACGGGAGGAGGAAATGAGCAGTTCTTC
CDR3: CASSQDGTGGGNEQFF

D: NA
size: many
V: TRBV29-1
length: 13
J: TRBJ2-1
DNA: TGCAGCGTTGCGCCTATGCCGTACAATGAGCAGTTCTTC
CDR3: CSVAPMPYNEQFF

D: TRBD1
size: few
V: TRBV20-1
length: 14
J: TRBJ2-3
DNA: TGCAGTGCTAGTCCCGACAGGGCCACAGATACGCAGTATTTT
CDR3: CSASPDRATDTQYF

D: NA
size: few
V: TRBV4-1
length: 14
J: TRBJ1-1
DNA: TGCGCCAGCAGCCAAGTGGGGGGATTACCTGAAGCTTTCTTT
CDR3: CASSQVGGLPEAFF

D: TRBD1
size: NA
V: TRBV4-1
length: 16
J: TRBJ1-4
DNA: TGCGCCAGCAGCCCCAGACTGGGACAGATGATGAAAGAGAAGTTTTTT
CDR3: CASSPRLGQMMKEKFF

D: TRBD2
size: few
V: TRBV9
length: 16
J: TRBJ2-1
DNA: TGTGCCAGCAGCCCACGACTAGCGGGGCCCCTGGATGAGCAGTTCTTC
CDR3: CASSPRLAGPLDEQFF

D: TRBD2
size: NA
V: TRBV18
length: 16
J: TRBJ2-3
DNA: TGTGCCAGCTCACCCTGGTGGCGGGGGAGCACAGATACGCAGTATTTT
CDR3: CASSPWWRGSTDTQYF

D: NA
size: NA
V: TRBV11-2
length: 16
J: TRBJ2-7
DNA: TGTGCCAGCAGCCCCACCCGGGACATTCCGTCCTACGAGCAGTACTTC
CDR3: CASSPTRDIPSYEQYF

D: NA
size: NA
V: TRBV29-1
length: 13
J: TRBJ2-5
DNA: TGCAGCGTCGACCCTGACAGCGAAGAGACCCAGTACTTC
CDR3: CSVDPDSEETQYF

D: NA
size: few
V: TRBV20-1
length: 14
J: TRBJ2-5
DNA: TGCAGCACCCCCCCGGCGGGTACCGGTCAGACCCAGTACTTC
CDR3: CSTPPAGTGQTQYF

D: NA
size: few
V: TRBV12-3/TRBV12-4
length: 16
J: TRBJ2-2
DNA: TGTGCCAGCAGTCCCCCCCTGAGGTTGGGCACCGGGGAGCTGTTTTTT
CDR3: CASSPPLRLGTGELFF

D: NA
size: NA
V: TRBV24-1
length: 11
J: TRBJ2-1
DNA: TGTGCCACCAGTGATGGGAATGAGCAGTTCTTC
CDR3: CATSDGNEQFF

D: TRBD2
size: few
V: TRBV27
length: 16
J: TRBJ2-1
DNA: TGTGCCAGCAGTTCACCCCTAGCGGGAGGTGGGAATGAGCAGTTCTTC
CDR3: CASSSPLAGGGNEQFF

D: TRBD2
size: NA
V: TRBV12-3/TRBV12-4
length: 22
J: TRBJ2-3
DNA: TGTGCCAGCAGTTTTGGCAGCAAAGATAAATTTAGCGGGAGAAATCCCGCAGATACGCAGTATTTT
CDR3: CASSFGSKDKFSGRNPADTQYF

D: TRBD1
size: NA
V: TRBV12-3/TRBV12-4
length: 18
J: TRBJ1-5
DNA: TGTGCCAGCAGTTTAGGTCCCTACAGGGGCTCGAGCAATCAGCCCCAGCATTTT
CDR3: CASSLGPYRGSSNQPQHF

D: NA
size: few
V: TRBV2
length: 15
J: TRBJ1-3
DNA: TGTGCCAGCAGTGAAGCAGGGCTCTCTGGAAACACCATATATTTT
CDR3: CASSEAGLSGNTIYF

D: NA
size: NA
V: TRBV20-1
length: 15
J: TRBJ2-1
DNA: TGCAGTGCTAGAGACCAGTTATTCTCCTACAATGAGCAGTTCTTC
CDR3: CSARDQLFSYNEQFF

D: TRBD1
size: NA
V: TRBV7-9
length: 15
J: TRBJ1-4
DNA: TGTGCCAGCAGCGCCTTAGGGGGCCTTAATGAAAAACTGTTTTTT
CDR3: CASSALGGLNEKLFF